Shown below are 26 T cell receptor beta chains from a single sample sequenced in a study of blood T cell repertoires in COVID-19. TCRdb's table, derived via immunoSEQ multiplex PCR, lists solely in-frame clones and lacks some. The repertoire consists of 200,000 to 300,000 clones, with roughly 83% occurring once and the leading ten covering approximately 9.4%. The sequenced sample consisted of peripheral blood. These receptors were collected from a woman of 80 years or more with acute or convalescent COVID-19.

V is TRBV5-1 and J is TRBJ2-3, with 14 bases identical to TRBD2. V lost 4 bases, J lost 1 base, and 5 bases stayed unmatched. The CDR3 length is 17 residues. Germline lookup yields CDR1 SGHRS and CDR2 YFSETQ. In DNA, the CDR3 is TGCGCCAGCAGCCTACGACTAGCGGGGGGGGGCACAGATACGCAGTATTTT. Amino acids: CASSLRLAGGGTDTQYF.

The rearrangement links TRBV6-1 to TRBJ1-6; perhaps TRBD1 as D (6 bases). The V and J ends lost 1 base and 6 bases respectively, with 7 bases between them. The CDR3 extends over 14 amino acids. Germline CDR1 is MNHNS and CDR2 is SASEGT. This CDR3 reads CASSEGTVNSPLHF. CDR3 sequence (DNA): TGTGCCAGCAGTGAAGGGACAGTTAATTCACCCCTCCACTTT.

The J gene is TRBJ2-6, the V gene TRBV9, with D uncertain. This CDR3 is 16 amino acids long. V was cut by 4 bases and J by 4 bases, with 15 bases left in between. CDR1 and CDR2 (germline): SGDLS, YYNGEE. This CDR3 is CASSSRGELGANVLTF. CDR3 bases: TGTGCCAGCAGCTCCCGTGGTGAGCTGGGGGCCAACGTCCTGACTTTC.

The rearrangement joins TRBV18 to TRBJ2-2, with D perhaps TRBD2 (6 bases). CDR3 length: 15 residues. The V end was cut by 6 bases, the J end by 1 base, with 12 bases between. Germline values: CDR1 KGHSH, CDR2 LQKENI. DNA for the CDR3: TGTGCCAGCTCGGGAGGTAGCGTGAACACCGGGGAGCTGTTTTTT. Its protein product is CASSGGSVNTGELFF. Full variable domain (rest looked up from reference TRBV18 and TRBJ2-2): NAGVMQNPRHLVRRRGQEARLRCSPMKGHSHVYWYRQLPEEGLKFMVYLQKENIIDESGMPKERFSAEFPKEGPSILRIQQVVRGDSAAYFCASSGGSVNTGELFFGEGSRLTVL.

The genes are TRBV3-1 (or the pseudogene TRBV3-2) and TRBJ2-7; 13 bases match TRBD2. The CDR3 extends over 16 amino acids. Germline V gene lookup returns CDR1 LGHDT and CDR2 YNNKEL (reference sequence). The junction had 4 bases not matched to a gene; V was cut back by 1 base and J by 4 bases. CDR3: CASSQGTSGGQYEQYF. DNA for the CDR3: TGTGCCAGCAGCCAAGGGACTAGCGGGGGACAGTACGAGCAGTACTTC.

This CDR3 reads CASSMSIPSGVYSPLHF. The CDR3 DNA is TGTGCCAGTAGTATGTCCATCCCTTCGGGGGTTTATTCACCCCTCCACTTT. The V and J genes are TRBV19 and TRBJ1-6; perhaps TRBD1 as D (5 bases). The CDR3 is made up of 17 amino acids. V was shortened by 3 bases and J by 8 bases, with 20 bases between the two germline ends. The germline CDR1 and CDR2 sequences are LNHDA and SQIVND (reference sequence). Filled out from reference TRBV19 and TRBJ1-6, the complete variable domain reads DGGITQSPKYLFRKEGQNVTLSCEQNLNHDAMYWYRQDPGQGLRLIYYSQIVNDFQKGDIAEGYSVSREKKESFPLTVTSAQKNPTAFYLCASSMSIPSGVYSPLHFGNGTRLTVT.

V usage is TRBV11-2 and J usage is TRBJ2-7; TRBD1 matches 7 bases. V trimming: 5 bases; J trimming: 0 bases; junction bases outside the gene matches: 4. CDR1 SGHAT and CDR2 FQNNGV come from the germline V gene. This CDR3 comprises 14 residues. This chain's CDR3 is CASSLTGNSYEQYF. CDR3 in DNA: TGTGCCAGCAGCCTGACAGGGAACTCCTACGAGCAGTACTTC.

This chain joins TRBV7-6 and TRBJ1-1; TRBD1 is a possible D gene (5 bases). CDR1 is SGHVS, CDR2 FNYEAQ, per germline. Trimming shortened V by 5 bases and J by 8 bases, and 15 bases separated the two germline ends. The CDR3 sequence is 13 residues long. CDR3 sequence (DNA): TGTGCCAGCAGCCCCTCCGGGGGGTGGGAAGCTTTCTTT. Its translation: CASSPSGGWEAFF.

The genes are TRBV3-1 (or the pseudogene TRBV3-2) and TRBJ1-1; a possible D gene is TRBD1 (5 bases). The CDR3 has 14 residues. The V end lost 4 bases, the J end lost 4 bases, and 13 bases lay between the germline ends. From germline, CDR1 is LGHDT and CDR2 YNNKEL (reference sequence). The CDR3 protein is CASSRGGLGTEAFF. The CDR3 nucleotides read TGTGCCAGCAGCCGGGGGGGGTTGGGCACTGAAGCTTTCTTT.

The chain has TRBV20-1 and TRBJ2-2, with D perhaps matching TRBD2 (5 bases). Per germline, CDR1 DFQATT and CDR2 SNEGSKA (reference sequence). CDR3 length equals 15 residues. The ends were cut back, 3 bases at V and 0 bases at J, with 11 bases in the middle. This chain's CDR3 is CSASPEGANTGELFF. CDR3 nucleotide sequence: TGCAGTGCTAGTCCCGAGGGCGCGAACACCGGGGAGCTGTTTTTT.

The CDR3 DNA reads TGTGCCATCAGTGAGGGAGGTGGAAACACCATATATTTT. Translated: CAISEGGGNTIYF. J is TRBJ1-3 and V is TRBV10-3; D call uncertain. V was clipped by 2 bases and J by 3 bases, with 5 bases between them. The CDR3 is 13 amino acids. Germline CDR1 reads ENHRY; CDR2 reads SYGVKD.

J is TRBJ1-5 and V is TRBV10-1; D gene unclear. CDR1 is WNHNN and CDR2 is SYGVQD in the germline V gene (reference sequence). This CDR3 contains 15 residues. V gave up 7 bases and J gave up 6 bases, with 19 bases separating them. The CDR3 coding sequence is TGCGCCAGCACGAGCCTCAGTGAGGCCGGTCAGCCCCAGCATTTT. The encoded protein is CASTSLSEAGQPQHF.

The chain combines TRBV28 with TRBJ2-2, with TRBD1 matching over 8 bases. Germline V CDR1 and CDR2: MDHEN, SYDVKM. V gave up 6 bases and J gave up 6 bases; unmatched junction bases: 6. The CDR3 loop spans 14 amino acids. The CDR3 nucleotides read TGTGCCAGCAGGAGACAGGGGACACCCGGGGAGCTGTTTTTT. As protein: CASRRQGTPGELFF.

The chain recombines TRBV19 with TRBJ1-6; D unresolved. V lost 5 bases and J 10 bases, leaving 24 bases between the germline ends. CDR3 length: 17 residues. The germline V gene has CDR1 LNHDA and CDR2 SQIVND (reference sequence). The CDR3 bases are TGTGCCAGTAGTCCCACCGATGGACTCAGGAGGCCCTCACCCCTCCACTTT. This codes for CASSPTDGLRRPSPLHF.

V usage is TRBV4-1 and J usage is TRBJ2-7; 10 bases are shared with TRBD2. The CDR3 sequence is 18 residues long. The germline gives CDR1 MGHRA, CDR2 YSYEKL. The V segment lost 0 bases and the J segment 2 bases; nucleotides outside the gene matches: 10. CDR3 coding DNA: TGCGCCAGCAGCCAAGATTATAGCCTAGCGGGGGACCCCTACGAGCAGTACTTC. Protein: CASSQDYSLAGDPYEQYF.

Comment on this clone: The sample holds other DNA sequences that translate to the same CDR3. V usage is TRBV30 and J usage is TRBJ2-3; D perhaps matches TRBD1 (6 bases). CDR1 and CDR2 from the germline V gene are GTSNPN and SVGIG (reference sequence). With 0 bases removed from V and 3 bases from J, the gap between germline ends came to 7 bases. The CDR3 length is 13 residues. CDR3 in DNA: TGTGCCTGGAGTGTACAGGGTACAGATACGCAGTATTTT. It is translated as CAWSVQGTDTQYF.

The J gene is TRBJ1-6, the V gene TRBV5-1; TRBD1 aligns across 9 bases. Germline loops: CDR1 SGHRS, CDR2 YFSETQ. Unmatched junction bases numbered 12, after V lost 4 bases and J lost 13 bases. The CDR3 covers 15 residues. DNA for the CDR3: TGCGCCAGCAGCCACACAGGGGACAGGGACTCTCCCCTCCACTTT. Translating it yields CASSHTGDRDSPLHF.

V is TRBV10-3 and J is TRBJ2-5; 8 positions match TRBD2. V was clipped by 10 bases and J by 4 bases; unmatched bases: 8. Germline V gene data show CDR1 as ENHRY and CDR2 as SYGVKD. CDR3 length: 13 residues. The CDR3 DNA follows: TGTGCCACCGGGACTAGTGGGATAGAGACCCAGTACTTC. It specifies CATGTSGIETQYF.

V usage is TRBV10-3 and J usage is TRBJ1-1, with TRBD1 as a possible D gene (5 bases). The V gene lost 0 bases and the J gene lost 11 bases, with 19 bases spanning the gap. The length of the CDR3 is 15 residues. CDR1 is ENHRY and CDR2 is SYGVKD in the germline V gene. Here the CDR3 DNA reads TGTGCCATCAGTGAGTCGAATAGGGATCAGGGCGCCGCTTTCTTT. Translation: CAISESNRDQGAAFF.

The J gene is TRBJ1-1, the V gene TRBV28; D remains unclear. The CDR3 covers 13 residues. V gave up 7 bases and J gave up 6 bases, with 15 bases separating them. Looked up from germline, CDR1 is MDHEN and CDR2 is SYDVKM. The CDR3 DNA reads as TGTGCCAGCACCCTACGAGGGCCTCCTGAAGCTTTCTTT. Translation: CASTLRGPPEAFF. The full variable domain, rest sourced from reference TRBV28 and TRBJ1-1, is DVKVTQSSRYLVKRTGEKVFLECVQDMDHENMFWYRQDPGLGLRLIYFSYDVKMKEKGDIPEGYSVSREKKERFSLILESASTNQTSMYLCASTLRGPPEAFFGQGTRLTVV.

The gene calls are TRBV30 and TRBJ1-2, with D possibly TRBD1 on 6 matching bases. The CDR3 totals 14 residues. From germline, CDR1 is GTSNPN and CDR2 SVGIG (reference sequence). V was clipped by 3 bases and J by 3 bases, with 14 bases between them. CDR3 loop: CAWREGQPHYGYTF. In DNA form, the CDR3 reads TGTGCCTGGAGGGAAGGACAGCCCCACTATGGCTACACCTTC.

V usage is TRBV3-1 (or the pseudogene TRBV3-2) and J usage is TRBJ2-7, with D possibly TRBD1 on 5 matching bases. Germline V gene lookup returns CDR1 LGHDT and CDR2 YNNKEL (reference sequence). The CDR3 is 17 amino acids. V lost 1 base and J lost 0, with 16 bases in between. This CDR3 is CASSQGPGWGLSYEQYF. As DNA, the CDR3 is TGTGCCAGCAGCCAAGGGCCTGGGTGGGGCCTCTCCTACGAGCAGTACTTC.

This rearrangement joins TRBV5-1 to TRBJ2-1; TRBD2 matches 8 bases. Trimming cost V 0 bases and J 9 bases; bases outside gene matches: 11. CDR1 is SGHRS, CDR2 YFSETQ, per germline. This CDR3 is built from 16 residues. The CDR3: CASSLGGAGVSSEQFF. CDR3 nucleotide sequence: TGCGCCAGCAGCTTGGGTGGAGCGGGGGTGAGTAGTGAGCAGTTCTTC. The full variable domain, completed using reference TRBV5-1 and TRBJ2-1, is KAGVTQTPRYLIKTRGQQVTLSCSPISGHRSVSWYQQTPGQGLQFLFEYFSETQRNKGNFPGRFSGRQFSNSRSEMNVSTLELGDSALYLCASSLGGAGVSSEQFFGPGTRLTVL.

The rearrangement joins TRBV18 to TRBJ1-3; tentative D call: TRBD1 (5 bases). The CDR3 contains 17 residues. Germline V lookup: CDR1 KGHSH, CDR2 LQKENI. Trimming removed 0 bases at V and 0 bases at J, with 12 bases between. The CDR3 region has the DNA TGTGCCAGCTCACCACCGTCAGGGAGGCCCTCTGGAAACACCATATATTTT. It encodes CASSPPSGRPSGNTIYF.

The chain couples TRBV5-8 to TRBJ1-6; 8 positions agree with TRBD1. From germline, CDR1 is SGHTS and CDR2 YDEGEE. There are 16 residues in the CDR3. The V segment lost 4 bases and the J segment 1 base; nucleotides outside the gene matches: 4. Here the CDR3 DNA reads TGTGCCAGCAGCCCAAGACAGGGGTCCTATAATTCACCCCTCCACTTT. Translation gives CASSPRQGSYNSPLHF.

The J gene is TRBJ1-3, the V gene TRBV5-1; the D gene is possibly TRBD1 (5 bases). Trimming shortened V by 3 bases and J by 0 bases, and 7 bases separated the two germline ends. CDR3 length: 14 residues. Germline values: CDR1 SGHRS, CDR2 YFSETQ. The CDR3 protein is CASSSGGSGNTIYF. The CDR3 DNA reads as TGCGCCAGCAGCTCCGGGGGCTCTGGAAACACCATATATTTT.